The sequence of this TCR beta chain was determined in a study of blood T cells in healthy people across ages. Next came a second PCR, run for about 6 to 11 cycles, which used a sample-barcoded 5' primer along with a J-beta primer mix. TCRdb ran MiXCR on the 5' RACE reads and lists one entry per CDR3 protein. The sample has about 1,800,000 distinct CDR3 sequences, 28% seen once; the top ten hold 6.5% to 8.5%. Losses at the gene ends were 5 bases for V and 3 bases for J; bases not matched to a gene: 7. Germline CDR1 SGHTA, CDR2 FQGNSA. This CDR3 contains 16 residues. The TCR was taken from a woman aged 25 to 45 in good health. The sequencing input was blood. The rearrangement links TRBV7-2 to TRBJ2-2; the match to TRBD1 covers 9 bases. CDR3 protein: CASSQVGTGYTGELFF. The DNA for the CDR3 is TGTGCCAGCAGCCAGGTCGGGACAGGGTACACCGGGGAGCTGTTTTTT.